The 10 T cell receptor beta chains below come from one sample, sequenced in a study of OX40 agonist ivuxolimab in advanced cancers. Generated by immunoSEQ multiplex PCR, the TCRdb table keeps only in-frame clones and is missing some. The sample includes tens of thousands of clones, over 80% seen only once; the top ten take over 1.5%. The sample in question was CD4+ or CD8+ T cells sorted from blood, obtained in a trial of the OX40 agonist ivuxolimab. The receptors originated from an adult with an advanced solid tumor such as melanoma, head and neck, liver or kidney cancer.

The rearrangement joins TRBV6-5 to TRBJ2-1; 10 nucleotides line up with TRBD2. Losses at the gene ends were 5 bases for V and 7 bases for J; bases not matched to a gene: 5. Germline assignment: CDR1 MNHEY and CDR2 SVGAGI. The CDR3 is made up of 14 amino acids. The CDR3 sequence is CASSRTSGLNEQFF. For the CDR3, the DNA is TGTGCCAGCAGTAGGACTAGCGGTTTGAATGAGCAGTTCTTC.

The chain couples TRBV19 to TRBJ1-5; TRBD1 is a possible D gene (5 bases). Germline V gene data show CDR1 as LNHDA and CDR2 as SQIVND (reference sequence). V was trimmed by 3 bases and J by 6 bases, leaving 18 bases between them. This CDR3 is 16 amino acids long. CDR3 residues: CASSMSLGPGGQPQHF. CDR3 coding DNA: TGTGCCAGTAGTATGAGCCTGGGACCTGGAGGTCAGCCCCAGCATTTT.

The V gene is TRBV27, the J gene TRBJ1-1; D uncertain. The CDR3 loop spans 12 amino acids. From germline, CDR1 is MNHEY and CDR2 SMNVEV (reference sequence). The ends were cut back, 8 bases at V and 8 bases at J, with 15 bases in the middle. The CDR3 nucleotides read TGTGCCAGCTTCGGGCCGCCAGCCGAAGCTTTCTTT. Residues: CASFGPPAEAFF.

V and J are TRBV7-9 and TRBJ2-5; D gene uncertain. This CDR3 has 15 residues. Trimming pared 6 bases from V and 1 base from J, leaving 15 bases between. Germline lookup yields CDR1 SEHNR and CDR2 FQNEAQ (reference sequence). In DNA, the CDR3 is TGTGCCAGCAGTCAAGGCTCACTGGCCCAAGAGACCCAGTACTTC. It specifies CASSQGSLAQETQYF.

The CDR3 DNA sequence: TGTGCCAGCTCTCCTTCGGACGGGAACACCGGGGAGCTGTTTTTT. It is translated as CASSPSDGNTGELFF. The chain recombines TRBV18 with TRBJ2-2; D gene ambiguous. This CDR3 comprises 15 residues. Germline CDR1 and CDR2: KGHSH and LQKENI. Trimming stripped 6 bases from V and 1 base from J, with 12 bases between.

This sequence joins TRBV6-1 and TRBJ2-7; 8 bases match TRBD1. The CDR3 consists of 15 residues. J gave up 1 base and V 6 bases, and 8 bases lay outside the gene matches. Per germline, CDR1 MNHNS and CDR2 SASEGT. CDR3 loop: CASSDLRTGSYEQYF. Written as DNA, the CDR3 is TGTGCCAGCAGCGACTTAAGGACAGGGTCCTACGAGCAGTACTTC.

The chain employs TRBV11-3 and TRBJ2-1, with D unclear. The CDR3 loop spans 15 amino acids. V was pared by 2 bases and J by 4 bases, with 12 bases between. Germline-derived CDR1 and CDR2 are SGHNT and YENEEA. The CDR3 DNA is TGTGCCAGCAGCTTAACTGGAACGGCATACAATGAGCAGTTCTTC. It codes for CASSLTGTAYNEQFF.

The chain combines TRBV28 with TRBJ2-5; TRBD1 matches 9 bases. Germline CDR1 MDHEN, CDR2 SYDVKM. The CDR3 extends over 14 amino acids. V was clipped by 6 bases and J by 5 bases; unmatched bases: 7. The CDR3 loop is CASSLDRGRETQYF. In DNA form, the CDR3 reads TGTGCCAGCAGCCTCGACAGGGGGAGGGAGACCCAGTACTTC.

The chain combines TRBV7-3 with TRBJ2-3; TRBD2 is a possible D gene (6 bases). Per germline, CDR1 SGHTA and CDR2 FQGTGA. The CDR3 runs to 15 residues. V lost 1 base to trimming and J lost 6 bases, with 14 bases between them. The CDR3 DNA reads as TGTGCCAGCAGCTTAAGGGGGGACCCTTCGGATACGCAGTATTTT. Encoded protein: CASSLRGDPSDTQYF.

The chain couples TRBV15 to TRBJ2-4, with D maybe TRBD2 (5 bases). V shed 4 bases and J shed 3 bases, with 10 bases lying between them. The CDR3 is 14 amino acids. Germline lookup yields CDR1 LNHNV and CDR2 YYDKDF (reference sequence). CDR3 DNA: TGTGCCACCAGCAATCGGGGTGTCAAAAACATTCAGTACTTC. It codes for CATSNRGVKNIQYF.